These T cell receptor beta chains were read from a single sample in a study of T cell responses to AZD1222 COVID-19 vaccine. The table came from immunoSEQ multiplex PCR; TCRdb's copy has only in-frame clones and leaves some out. The table records fewer than 120,000 clones, 87% of them present only once. Here the sequenced sample was peripheral blood, taken on day 0 of AZD1222 vaccination. The receptors here all came from an adult in good health. The CDR3 runs from the conserved cysteine through the conserved F or W. The D gene is left open where the match is weak. The size entry is marked missing in some rows and otherwise reads once, few, many or a size class.

clone_size	v_call	j_call	d_call	cdr3_nt	cdr3_aa
-	TRBV5-5	TRBJ2-7	-	TGTGCCAGCAGCTTGTTTTGGCAGGGGGGGTTCTACGAGCAGTACTTC	CASSLFWQGGFYEQYF
few	TRBV12-5	TRBJ2-1	-	TGTGCTAGTGGTTTGGCTCCGGACATTGAGCAGTTCTTC	CASGLAPDIEQFF
-	TRBV28	TRBJ2-2	TRBD1	TGTGCCAGCAGGGGACAGCCTAGGGGGACCGGGGAGCTGTTTTTT	CASRGQPRGTGELFF
-	TRBV5-8	TRBJ2-3	-	TGTGCCAGCAGCCAAAGACAGAGCCCAGATACGCAGTATTTT	CASSQRQSPDTQYF
-	TRBV29-1	TRBJ2-7	-	TGCAGCGTTGAAACCTCCTACGAGCAGTACTTC	CSVETSYEQYF
-	TRBV6-5	TRBJ2-7	-	TGTGCCAGCAATACCGCAGGGAAAAGTGGCGAGCAGTACTTC	CASNTAGKSGEQYF
-	TRBV5-1	TRBJ1-3	-	TGCGCCAGCAGCTTGGGGGTCCCAGACTCTGGAAACACCATATATTTT	CASSLGVPDSGNTIYF
-	TRBV5-1	TRBJ2-3	TRBD1	TGCGCCAGCAGCTCCGGGACAGGACGCTCCACAGATACGCAGTATTTT	CASSSGTGRSTDTQYF
-	TRBV5-8	TRBJ1-1	-	TGTGCCAGCAGCCGGAACACTGAAGCTTTCTTT	CASSRNTEAFF
-	TRBV28	TRBJ1-3	-	TGTGCCAGCAGTCCCGCATTGTCTGGAAACACCATATATTTT	CASSPALSGNTIYF
-	TRBV2	TRBJ2-7	-	TGTGCCAGCAGTGAGTCTCACGACGAGCAGTACTTC	CASSESHDEQYF
once	TRBV11-2	TRBJ2-1	-	TGTGCCACAGGCAAGACAGCAGGAAGCAATGAGCAGTTCTTC	CATGKTAGSNEQFF
medium-sized	TRBV24-1	TRBJ2-2	-	TGTGCCACCAGTGATTTCGCAGGGGCGAACACCGGGGAGCTGTTTTTT	CATSDFAGANTGELFF
-	TRBV4-3	TRBJ2-7	TRBD2	TGCGCCAGCAGCCGCCTTACGGGGACTAGCGGGGCGACTCACTTC	CASSRLTGTSGATHF
-	TRBV20-1	TRBJ2-5	-	TGCAGTGCTCGTGTCGGGGTTTGGGAGACCCAGTACTTC	CSARVGVWETQYF
once	TRBV3-1/TRBV3-2	TRBJ2-3	TRBD2	TGTGCCAGCAGCCAAGATCGTACGGGGGGAACAGATACGCAGTATTTT	CASSQDRTGGTDTQYF
-	TRBV19	TRBJ1-5	-	TGTGCCAGTAGCCTGGGACTGCATAGCAATCAGCCCCAGCATTTT	CASSLGLHSNQPQHF
once	TRBV21-1	TRBJ1-2	-	TGTGCCAGCACACACCAAGGACATGGCTACACCTTC	CASTHQGHGYTF
-	TRBV28	TRBJ1-2	-	TGTGCCAGCATAAGGTCGGCAGGACCCCTGGGCGGCTACACCTTC	CASIRSAGPLGGYTF
-	TRBV6-1	TRBJ2-1	-	TGTGCCAGCAGTGAACTCCGGTGGAACAATGAGCAGTTCTTC	CASSELRWNNEQFF
-	TRBV24-1	TRBJ2-1	-	TGTGCCACCAGTGATTTCATGGGTGTCGGGGATAGGAGCTACAATGAGCAGTTCTTC	CATSDFMGVGDRSYNEQFF
-	TRBV6-2/TRBV6-3	TRBJ2-3	-	TGTGCCAGCAGTTACTCGAGCTCGGGTTGGAGCACAGATACGCAGTATTTT	CASSYSSSGWSTDTQYF
-	TRBV5-1	TRBJ1-1	-	TGCGCCAGCAGCTTGGATGCTAGGTTGGGGGACACTGAAGCTTTCTTT	CASSLDARLGDTEAFF
-	TRBV5-6	TRBJ1-2	TRBD1	TGTGCCAGCAGCTTGCTACAGGGGGCCTACCCGTCATTGGGTGGCTACACCTTC	CASSLLQGAYPSLGGYTF
-	TRBV29-1	TRBJ2-1	-	TGCAGTGGATCGGCGTCTTTAGGGAATGAGCAGTTCTTC	CSGSASLGNEQFF
-	TRBV5-6	TRBJ2-7	TRBD1	TGTGCCAGCAGCTCCGACAGGGGCACCTACGAGCAGTACTTC	CASSSDRGTYEQYF
-	TRBV5-1	TRBJ1-2	TRBD1	TGCGCCAGCAACAGGGACAGGGGGCATAGTGGCTACACCTTC	CASNRDRGHSGYTF
-	TRBV18	TRBJ1-5	-	TGTGCCAGCTCACTCGAAGCCCGGACAGGCAATCAGCCCCAGCATTTT	CASSLEARTGNQPQHF
-	TRBV2	TRBJ2-7	TRBD2	TGTGCCAGCACCGTCGGGACTAGATCATACGAGCAGTACTTC	CASTVGTRSYEQYF
-	TRBV4-1	TRBJ1-5	-	TGCGCCAGCAGCCAAGATCCGGGACTGCCCCAGCATTTT	CASSQDPGLPQHF
-	TRBV28	TRBJ1-6	TRBD1	TGTGCCAGCAGTTTAGCCCGGGACAGGGATAATTCACCCCTCCACTTT	CASSLARDRDNSPLHF
-	TRBV2	TRBJ1-2	TRBD1	TGTGCCAGCACAACCACGGGACAGCTAATATTCTTCTATGGCTACACCTTC	CASTTTGQLIFFYGYTF
-	TRBV28	TRBJ1-4	TRBD1	TGTGCCAGCAGACCCGGACAGGCCCACGAAAAACTGTTTTTT	CASRPGQAHEKLFF
-	TRBV7-3	TRBJ2-7	TRBD2	TGTGCCAGCAGCCTCGGCGGGGGGACGGGAACCTACGAGCAGTACTTC	CASSLGGGTGTYEQYF
-	TRBV19	TRBJ1-2	-	TGTGCCAGTAGTAAGCAGGGTATATCCTATGGCTACACCTTC	CASSKQGISYGYTF
-	TRBV9	TRBJ2-5	-	TGTGCCAGCAGCGTAGATTTAGGGGTAGAGACGGAGGAGACCCAGTACTTC	CASSVDLGVETEETQYF
-	TRBV28	TRBJ2-1	TRBD2	TGTGCCAGCAGTTTGAGGATGGCGGGAGGCCGGGAGCAGTTCTTC	CASSLRMAGGREQFF
-	TRBV7-2	TRBJ1-2	TRBD1	TGTGCCAGCAGTAAGACAGGGGGTAGCTATGGCTACACCTTC	CASSKTGGSYGYTF
-	TRBV5-1	TRBJ1-4	-	TGCGCCAGCAGCGCACCGGGACAAGCGAATGAAAAACTGTTTTTT	CASSAPGQANEKLFF
-	TRBV9	TRBJ1-2	-	TGTGCCAGCAGCGTAGACGGCCAGGGAGGCTACACCTTC	CASSVDGQGGYTF
-	TRBV5-4	TRBJ1-2	-	TGTGCCAGCAAGTGGGGGGGCAGGAGCTATGGCTACACCTTC	CASKWGGRSYGYTF
-	TRBV28	TRBJ2-1	TRBD2	TGTGCCAGCAGTTTATTAGGGACTAGCGGGAGAGGTGAGCAGTTCTTC	CASSLLGTSGRGEQFF
-	TRBV29-1	TRBJ1-1	-	TGCAGCGTTGAAGATACACCGGCGGAAGCTTTCTTT	CSVEDTPAEAFF
-	TRBV29-1	TRBJ1-1	-	TGCAGCGTTGTGAACACTGAAGCTTTCTTT	CSVVNTEAFF
-	TRBV29-1	TRBJ1-1	-	TGCAGCGTTACTCAGACACAAGATACTGAAGCTTTCTTT	CSVTQTQDTEAFF
-	TRBV2	TRBJ1-1	-	TGTGCCAGCAGTGAAGGAGGGGGGACGCTAAACACTGAAGCTTTCTTT	CASSEGGGTLNTEAFF
-	TRBV14	TRBJ2-3	TRBD2	TGTGCCAGCAGCCCGCCCCCAGCGGGGGGCACAGATACGCAGTATTTT	CASSPPPAGGTDTQYF
-	TRBV7-9	TRBJ2-4	-	TGTGCCAGCAGCTTTCGGGGGCGAGGTAAAAACATTCAGTACTTC	CASSFRGRGKNIQYF
-	TRBV18	TRBJ2-7	-	TGTGCCAGCTCACCTGCGGACTCCTACGAGCAGTACTTC	CASSPADSYEQYF